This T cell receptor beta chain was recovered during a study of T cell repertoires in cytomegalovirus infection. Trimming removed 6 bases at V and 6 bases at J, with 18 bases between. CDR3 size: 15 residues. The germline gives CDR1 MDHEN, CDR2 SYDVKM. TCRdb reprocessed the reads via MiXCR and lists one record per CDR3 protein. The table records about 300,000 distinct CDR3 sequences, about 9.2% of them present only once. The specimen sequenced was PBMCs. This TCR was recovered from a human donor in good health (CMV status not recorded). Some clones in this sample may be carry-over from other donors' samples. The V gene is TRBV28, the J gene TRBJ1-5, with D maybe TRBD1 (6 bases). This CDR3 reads CASRRQQGVSQPQHF. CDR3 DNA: TGTGCCAGCAGGAGACAACAGGGAGTGAGTCAGCCCCAGCATTTT.